A single sample is the source of the 8 T cell receptor beta chains below, sequenced in a study of shared clonotypes between healthy human individuals. Method: immunoSEQ multiplex PCR; TCRdb's copy keeps in-frame clones and lacks some. The data contain fewer than 3 million clones, around 93% of them seen just once; the ten biggest clones take up roughly 0.34%. The sequencing input was naive CD4+ T cells from PBMCs. Subset specified: CD45RA+ positively selected. The source of these receptors is a man aged 18 to 30 in good health. Some clones in this sample may be carry-over from other donors' samples.

V gene TRBV7-2 combines with J gene TRBJ1-2, with unresolved D. The ends were cut back, 1 base at V and 5 bases at J, with 11 bases in the middle. Germline V CDR1 and CDR2: SGHTA, FQGNSA. The CDR3 sequence is 14 residues long. The CDR3 sequence: CASSLDYSSYGYTF. CDR3 nucleotides: TGTGCCAGCAGCTTAGACTACAGCTCGTATGGCTACACCTTC.

The chain has TRBV15 and TRBJ1-4; D is ambiguous. Germline loops: CDR1 LNHNV, CDR2 YYDKDF (reference sequence). The CDR3 sequence is 14 residues long. The V end was cut by 1 base, the J end by 8 bases, with 11 bases between. The CDR3 DNA reads TGTGCCACCAGCAGAGTTGCCCGGGAGGAAAAACTGTTTTTT. Amino acid sequence: CATSRVAREEKLFF.

V is TRBV27 and J is TRBJ2-1; 10 bases align to TRBD2. This CDR3 contains 16 residues. Germline V CDR1 and CDR2: MNHEY, SMNVEV (reference sequence). Trimming removed 4 bases from V and 5 bases from J; junction bases left unmatched: 8. In DNA, the CDR3 is TGTGCCAGCAGTTCCCTCACTAGCGGGGTTAACAATGAGCAGTTCTTC. This encodes CASSSLTSGVNNEQFF.

This sequence joins TRBV13 and TRBJ2-7; TRBD1 might be the D (6 bases). There are 15 residues in the CDR3. Germline V gene sequence: CDR1 PRHDT, CDR2 FYEKMQ (reference sequence). Trimming removed 2 bases from V and 2 bases from J, with 13 bases in between. CDR3 loop: CASSLPGHPPYEQYF. The DNA of the CDR3 is TGTGCCAGCAGCTTACCGGGACACCCACCCTACGAGCAGTACTTC.

V is TRBV6-5 and J is TRBJ1-3; possible D gene TRBD1, 6 bases. V lost 6 bases, J lost 3 bases, and 15 bases lay in between. The CDR3 length is 15 residues. Looked up from germline, CDR1 is MNHEY and CDR2 is SVGAGI. The CDR3 spells CASRDSQRFGNTIYF. CDR3 DNA sequence: TGTGCCAGCAGGGACAGTCAGAGATTTGGAAACACCATATATTTT.

This rearrangement joins TRBV28 to TRBJ2-3; D gene uncertain. Germline CDR1 MDHEN, CDR2 SYDVKM. The CDR3 has 13 amino acids. The V gene lost 8 bases and the J gene lost 4 bases, with 13 bases spanning the gap. CDR3 region: CASGSAPPDTQYF. In nucleotides, the CDR3 is TGTGCCAGCGGGTCGGCCCCGCCAGATACGCAGTATTTT.

The CDR3 sequence: CASSGGRRETQYF. The CDR3 DNA is TGTGCCAGCAGCGGGGGACGACGGGAGACCCAGTACTTC. V and J are TRBV9 and TRBJ2-5; possibly TRBD1 or TRBD2 for D (5 bases each). The V end lost 3 bases, the J end lost 5 bases, and 11 bases lay between the germline ends. This CDR3 comprises 13 residues. Germline CDR1 reads SGDLS; CDR2 reads YYNGEE.

V is TRBV7-8 and J is TRBJ1-4; no firm D call. This CDR3 has 17 amino acids. Germline lookup yields CDR1 SGHVS and CDR2 FQNEAQ. V was trimmed by 2 bases and J by 0 bases, leaving 13 bases between them. CDR3 protein: CASSLRFETSTNEKLFF. In nucleotides, the CDR3 is TGTGCCAGCAGCTTAAGGTTCGAAACCTCAACTAATGAAAAACTGTTTTTT.